Below are 19 T cell receptor beta chains sequenced from a single sample in a study of long-term antiretroviral therapy in people with HIV. They ran version v3.0 of the immunoSEQ assay at survey level. The data were produced by immunoSEQ multiplex PCR, yet TCRdb's version contains in-frame clones alone and is incomplete. This table holds roughly 26,000 clones, roughly 94% found once. This sample comprised unsorted PBMCs, obtained roughly 5.1 years after starting antiretroviral therapy. The receptors were sampled from a woman between 45 and 65 years old with HIV.

The chain combines TRBV6-5 with TRBJ2-2, with 8 bases that match TRBD2. Germline lookup yields CDR1 MNHEY and CDR2 SVGAGI. V trimming: 4 bases; J trimming: 10 bases; junction bases outside the gene matches: 8. The CDR3 runs 14 residues. CDR3 region: CASSFHGRAAELFF. DNA of the CDR3: TGTGCCAGCAGTTTCCACGGGAGGGCGGCGGAGCTGTTTTTT.

The rearrangement uses TRBV28 and TRBJ2-2; TRBD2 aligns across 7 bases. Germline lookup yields CDR1 MDHEN and CDR2 SYDVKM. The V gene end was trimmed by 7 bases and the J gene end by 3 bases; junction bases not matched to a gene: 11. The CDR3 is 16 amino acids. The chain's CDR3 is CASTTSGGRDTGELFF. In DNA form, the CDR3 reads TGTGCCAGCACTACTTCTGGAGGGAGGGACACCGGGGAGCTGTTTTTT.

This clone was seen a handful of times. The chain uses TRBV6-1 and TRBJ2-7; possibly TRBD2 for D (6 bases). The CDR3 is 13 residues long. Germline V gives CDR1 MNHNS, CDR2 SASEGT. V was trimmed by 6 bases and J by 6 bases, leaving 15 bases between them. The CDR3 reads CASSPGGFGEQYF. CDR3 nucleotide sequence: TGTGCCAGCAGCCCAGGAGGGTTCGGCGAGCAGTACTTC.

This clone has only a few counts. The chain employs TRBV6-1 and TRBJ1-5, with D possibly matching TRBD1 (6 bases). Per germline, CDR1 MNHNS and CDR2 SASEGT. The CDR3 runs 17 residues. V shed 0 bases and J shed 2 bases, with 14 bases lying between them. The CDR3, as DNA: TGTGCCAGCAGTGAAGCGCCGGGGGGCGCGGGCAATCAGCCCCAGCATTTT. This codes for CASSEAPGGAGNQPQHF.

This clone was detected only once. This chain connects TRBV27 to TRBJ2-7, with TRBD1 matching over 10 bases. V shed 5 bases and J 12 bases; nucleotides not matched to a gene: 10. From germline, CDR1 is MNHEY and CDR2 SMNVEV (reference sequence). This CDR3 is built from 13 residues. The CDR3 sequence: CASSQRDRGLLYF. CDR3 nucleotides: TGTGCCAGCAGTCAACGGGACAGGGGATTGCTGTACTTC.

CDR3 region: CASSLSPYNQPQHF. In DNA form, the CDR3 reads TGTGCCAGCAGTTTATCGCCTTACAATCAGCCCCAGCATTTT. The V and J genes are TRBV27 and TRBJ1-5, with no clear D. Germline lookup yields CDR1 MNHEY and CDR2 SMNVEV (reference sequence). V was trimmed by 0 bases and J by 3 bases, leaving 6 bases between them. The CDR3 is 14 residues long.

The V call is TRBV25-1, the J call TRBJ1-5; tentative D call: TRBD1 (6 bases). CDR1 MGHDK and CDR2 SYGVNS come from the germline V gene. There are 14 residues in the CDR3. Between the trimmed V and J ends, which lost 8 bases and 4 bases, there was a span of 15 bases. CDR3 sequence (DNA): TGTGCCAGCTCAGGGGCGGTTGGTAATCAGCCCCAGCATTTT. Protein product: CASSGAVGNQPQHF. The full variable domain, with the rest looked up from reference TRBV25-1 and TRBJ1-5, is EADIYQTPRYLVIGTGKKITLECSQTMGHDKMYWYQQDPGMELHLIHYSYGVNSTEKGDLSSESTVSRIRTEHFPLTLESARPSHTSQYLCASSGAVGNQPQHFGDGTRLSIL.

V usage is TRBV6-5 and J usage is TRBJ1-5, with 7 bases identical to TRBD1. Trimming removed 2 bases from V and 2 bases from J; junction bases left unmatched: 0. CDR3 length equals 14 residues. Germline lookup yields CDR1 MNHEY and CDR2 SVGAGI. As DNA, the CDR3 is TGTGCCAGCAGTTACGACAGGGGCAATCAGCCCCAGCATTTT. Amino acid sequence: CASSYDRGNQPQHF.

This rearrangement joins TRBV27 to TRBJ2-1; tentatively, D is TRBD2 (5 bases). Germline V gene lookup returns CDR1 MNHEY and CDR2 SMNVEV (reference sequence). The CDR3 contains 11 residues. The V and J ends lost 3 bases and 10 bases respectively, with 7 bases between them. CDR3: CASSFGGEQFF. The CDR3 DNA is TGTGCCAGCAGTTTTGGCGGGGAGCAGTTCTTC.

The chain carries TRBV6-5 and TRBJ1-5, with D uncertain. V was clipped by 6 bases and J by 5 bases, with 14 bases between them. This CDR3 comprises 14 residues. Germline CDR1 and CDR2: MNHEY and SVGAGI. This CDR3 is CASSLTSWDQPQHF. CDR3 coding DNA: TGTGCCAGCAGCCTTACTTCGTGGGATCAGCCCCAGCATTTT.

The rearrangement links TRBV6-5 to TRBJ2-2; no firm D call. CDR1 MNHEY and CDR2 SVGAGI come from the germline V gene. The CDR3 consists of 11 residues. V was trimmed by 4 bases and J by 13 bases, leaving 10 bases between them. CDR3 amino acids: CASSSPEWLFF. DNA for the CDR3: TGTGCCAGCAGTTCTCCGGAGTGGCTGTTTTTT.

The J gene is TRBJ1-2, the V gene TRBV11-2, with D perhaps matching TRBD1 (5 bases). Germline V gene sequence: CDR1 SGHAT, CDR2 FQNNGV. This CDR3 has 18 residues. The V and J ends lost 4 bases and 0 bases respectively, with 21 bases between them. CDR3 protein: CASSYVREGKATNYGYTF. CDR3 bases: TGTGCCAGCAGCTACGTTCGTGAGGGGAAGGCGACTAACTATGGCTACACCTTC. Drawing the rest from reference TRBV11-2 and TRBJ1-2, the complete variable domain is EAGVAQSPRYKIIEKRQSVAFWCNPISGHATLYWYQQILGQGPKLLIQFQNNGVVDDSQLPKDRFSAERLKGVDSTLKIQPAKLEDSAVYLCASSYVREGKATNYGYTFGSGTRLTVV.

J is TRBJ1-5 and V is TRBV28; 12 positions match TRBD1. J gave up 1 base and V 5 bases, and 18 bases lay outside the gene matches. There are 21 residues in the CDR3. In germline, CDR1 is MDHEN, CDR2 SYDVKM. The DNA of the CDR3 is TGTGCCAGCAGTCTATACTTTTCCCGGGACAGGGGGCGCGGAAGCAATCAGCCCCAGCATTTT. This encodes CASSLYFSRDRGRGSNQPQHF.

The chain is built from TRBV20-1 and TRBJ2-1, with no clear D. The CDR3 contains 11 residues. Trimming removed 4 bases at V and 4 bases at J, with 5 bases between. The germline CDR1 and CDR2 sequences are DFQATT and SNEGSKA (reference sequence). The CDR3 spells CSATEYNEQFF. The CDR3 DNA is TGCAGTGCTACGGAATACAATGAGCAGTTCTTC.

The chain recombines TRBV6-6 with TRBJ2-6; D is undetermined. Germline V lookup: CDR1 MNHNY, CDR2 SVGAGI (reference sequence). V was shortened by 7 bases and J by 1 base, with 8 bases between the two germline ends. The CDR3 contains 14 residues. CDR3 bases: TGTGCCAGCAAACTGACATCTGGGGCCAACGTCCTGACTTTC. Its protein product is CASKLTSGANVLTF.

Here the CDR3 reads CASSELRDSPYEQYF. The CDR3 region has the DNA TGTGCCAGCAGTGAACTTCGGGACTCCCCCTACGAGCAGTACTTC. V and J are TRBV6-1 and TRBJ2-7, with a weak D call TRBD2 (6 bases). Germline-derived CDR1 and CDR2 are MNHNS and SASEGT. With 2 bases removed from V and 2 bases from J, the gap between germline ends came to 13 bases. The CDR3 consists of 15 residues.

In its sample, this clone was seen once. The gene calls are TRBV15 and TRBJ1-5, with D possibly matching TRBD1 (5 bases). V dropped 4 bases and J dropped 3 bases, with 13 bases sitting between them. This CDR3 region has 15 residues. Germline values: CDR1 LNHNV, CDR2 YYDKDF (reference sequence). The DNA of the CDR3 is TGTGCCACCAGCAAGTCCAGGGAACTCAATCAGCCCCAGCATTTT. As protein: CATSKSRELNQPQHF.

This clone was seen a few times. This CDR3 reads CASSTAPGFVDTQYF. DNA for the CDR3: TGTGCCAGCAGTACGGCGCCGGGGTTTGTAGATACGCAGTATTTT. The chain carries TRBV6-6 and TRBJ2-3, with a tentative D call TRBD2 (5 bases). The germline V and J ends were trimmed by 5 bases and 5 bases, with 17 bases remaining between them. Germline V lookup: CDR1 MNHNY, CDR2 SVGAGI (reference sequence). CDR3 length: 15 residues.

In this sample, this clone turned up once. Mismatch with germline at one junction end may stem from a read error. The rearrangement links TRBV28 to TRBJ2-1; possibly TRBD2 for D (5 bases). The CDR3 consists of 13 residues. Germline loops: CDR1 MDHEN, CDR2 SYDVKM. In DNA, the CDR3 is TGTGCCAGCAGTCAGGACTCCCACAATGAGCAGTTCTTC. Protein product: CASSQDSHNEQFF.